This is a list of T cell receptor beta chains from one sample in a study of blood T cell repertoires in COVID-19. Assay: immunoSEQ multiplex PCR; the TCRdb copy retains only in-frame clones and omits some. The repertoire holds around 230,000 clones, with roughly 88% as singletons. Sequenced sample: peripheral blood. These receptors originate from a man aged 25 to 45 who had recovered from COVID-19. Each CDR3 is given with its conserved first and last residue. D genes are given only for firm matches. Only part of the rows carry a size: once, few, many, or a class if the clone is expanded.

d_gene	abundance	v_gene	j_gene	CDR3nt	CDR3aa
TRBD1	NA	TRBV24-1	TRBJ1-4	TGTGCCACCAGTGATTACCAAGCGGCAGGGGGCGAGAAACTGTTTTTT	CATSDYQAAGGEKLFF
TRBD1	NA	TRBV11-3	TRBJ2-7	TGTGCCAGCAGCTCCCGGACAGGGTCCGTGTACGAGCAGTACTTC	CASSSRTGSVYEQYF
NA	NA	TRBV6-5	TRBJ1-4	TGTGCCAGCAAAAGAGAGGGCCCGTGGGGAGAAAAACTGTTTTTT	CASKREGPWGEKLFF
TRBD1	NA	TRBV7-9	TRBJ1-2	TGTGCCAGCAGCCTCATGGTTGACAGGGCCGCCACCTTC	CASSLMVDRAATF
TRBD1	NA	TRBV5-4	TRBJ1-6	TGTGCCAGCAGCGCACGGGACAGGGAATTAGTTTCACCCCTCCACTTT	CASSARDRELVSPLHF
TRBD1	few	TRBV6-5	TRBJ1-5	TGTGCCAGCAGCGCCACAGGGGGTCAGGAGCAGCCCCAGCATTTT	CASSATGGQEQPQHF
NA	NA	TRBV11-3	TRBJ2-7	TGTGCCAGCAGCCGAATGGACAACTCCTACGAGCAGTACTTC	CASSRMDNSYEQYF
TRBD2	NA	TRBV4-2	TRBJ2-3	TGTGCCAGCAGCCCCGGAGTTAGCGGGGTCGGGTGGCGCTCTAGCACAGATACGCAGTATTTT	CASSPGVSGVGWRSSTDTQYF
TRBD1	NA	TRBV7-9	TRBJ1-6	TGTGCCAGCAGCTTAAATGGGGACAGTAATTCACCCCTCCACTTT	CASSLNGDSNSPLHF
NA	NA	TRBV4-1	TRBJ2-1	TGCGCCAGCAGCCAAGAGACTAGAACCTACAATGAGCAGTTCTTC	CASSQETRTYNEQFF
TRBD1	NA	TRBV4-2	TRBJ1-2	TGTGCCAGCAGCCAGATCGGGACAGGGGGCCGTAGCTATGGCTACACCTTC	CASSQIGTGGRSYGYTF
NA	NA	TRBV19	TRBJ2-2	TGTGCCAGCTCATGGGGGGAGTTGGCCGGGGAGCTGTTTTTT	CASSWGELAGELFF
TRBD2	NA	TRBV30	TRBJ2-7	TGTGCCTTTGGGGGTAGCGGGGAGTTCTACGAGCAGTACTTC	CAFGGSGEFYEQYF
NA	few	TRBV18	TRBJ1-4	TGTGCCAGCTCACCATGGAGGGATGAAAAACTGTTTTTT	CASSPWRDEKLFF
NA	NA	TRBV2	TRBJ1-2	TGTGCCAGCAGTCGGGACACCTTAACTTATGGCTACACCTTC	CASSRDTLTYGYTF
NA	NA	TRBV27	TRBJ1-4	TGTGCCAGCAGTCCCCTCGAGGGGGATGAAAAACTGTTTTTT	CASSPLEGDEKLFF
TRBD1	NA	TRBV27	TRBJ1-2	TGTGCCAGCAGTTTAAGTGGACAGGGGATAGAATCATATGGCTACACCTTC	CASSLSGQGIESYGYTF
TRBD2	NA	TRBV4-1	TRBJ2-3	TGCGCCAGCAGCCAAGAGGGCGGGGGGCCTTGGGATACGCAGTATTTT	CASSQEGGGPWDTQYF
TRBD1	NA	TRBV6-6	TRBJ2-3	TGTGCCAGCAGTCCCTGGGGGACAGACCCGAATGGGGATACGCAGTATTTT	CASSPWGTDPNGDTQYF
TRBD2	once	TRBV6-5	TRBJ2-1	TGTGCTTCAGCGGGGGAAGCGTTACACAATGAGCAGTTCTTC	CASAGEALHNEQFF
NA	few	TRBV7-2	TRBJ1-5	TGTGCCAGCAGCTCGGGGGTCAATCAGCCCCAGCATTTT	CASSSGVNQPQHF
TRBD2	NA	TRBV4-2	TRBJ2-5	TGTGCCAGCAGCCCCGGGAGCGGGGGGAACCAAGAGACCCAGTACTTC	CASSPGSGGNQETQYF
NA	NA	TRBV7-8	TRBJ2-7	TGTGCCAGCAGCCCGCGAGCCCCACTTCTCTCCTACGAGCAGTACTTC	CASSPRAPLLSYEQYF
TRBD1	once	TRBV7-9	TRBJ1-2	TGTGCCAGCAGCCCCCAGACAGGGAAGTTTTTCGACGGCTACACCTTC	CASSPQTGKFFDGYTF
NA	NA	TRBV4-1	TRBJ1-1	TGCGCCAGCAGCCCCGAGGCAGGGTTTCCCAACACTGAAGCTTTCTTT	CASSPEAGFPNTEAFF
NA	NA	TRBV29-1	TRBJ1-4	TGCAGCGTTGGTAGTCCCTTTAATGAAAAACTGTTTTTT	CSVGSPFNEKLFF
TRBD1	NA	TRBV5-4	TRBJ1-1	TGTGCCAGCAGCCGGACAGGGCTAGTTTACGGCACTGAAGCTTTCTTT	CASSRTGLVYGTEAFF
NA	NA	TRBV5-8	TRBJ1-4	TGTGCCAGCAGCCACGCTTTCGGGACAACTAATGAAAAACTGTTTTTT	CASSHAFGTTNEKLFF
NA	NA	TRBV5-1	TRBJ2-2	TGCGCCAGCAGCCTGAGAGGGCAGAACACCGGGGAGCTGTTTTTT	CASSLRGQNTGELFF
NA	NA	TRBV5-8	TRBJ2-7	TGTGCCAGCAGCTCACGACAGATCTACTACGAGCAGTACTTC	CASSSRQIYYEQYF
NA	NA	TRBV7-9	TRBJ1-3	TGTGCCAGCAGCTTACCTTTGGGGGGTTTTGACACCATATATTTT	CASSLPLGGFDTIYF
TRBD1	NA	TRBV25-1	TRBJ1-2	TGTGCCAGCAGTGAAACGGGTAACAGGGGTGATGGCTACACCTTC	CASSETGNRGDGYTF
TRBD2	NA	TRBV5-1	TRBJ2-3	TGCGCCAGCAGCTTTGCGGGGGGAAGGATAGATACGCAGTATTTT	CASSFAGGRIDTQYF
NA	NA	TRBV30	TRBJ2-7	TGTGCCTGGAGTGCCGGGGTCTACGAGCAGTACTTC	CAWSAGVYEQYF
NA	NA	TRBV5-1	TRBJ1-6	TGCGCCAGCAGCCCCTTGGCGGGAGCCTATAATTCACCCCTCCACTTT	CASSPLAGAYNSPLHF
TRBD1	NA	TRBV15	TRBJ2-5	TGTGCCACCAGTAGAGGCGACAGGGGAGTTGAGACCCAGTACTTC	CATSRGDRGVETQYF
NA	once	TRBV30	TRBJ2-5	TGTGCCTGGAACCCAGACAGAACTCCCTTTCAAGAGACCCAGTACTTC	CAWNPDRTPFQETQYF
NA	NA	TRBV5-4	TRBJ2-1	TGTGCCAGCAGCCCAGGCTACAATGAGCAGTTCTTC	CASSPGYNEQFF
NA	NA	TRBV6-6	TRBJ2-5	TGTGCCAGCAGTCTGGAACAGGAAGAGACCCAGTACTTC	CASSLEQEETQYF
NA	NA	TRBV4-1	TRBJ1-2	TGCGCCAGCAGCCAAGACGCGGGCGGCTACACCTTC	CASSQDAGGYTF